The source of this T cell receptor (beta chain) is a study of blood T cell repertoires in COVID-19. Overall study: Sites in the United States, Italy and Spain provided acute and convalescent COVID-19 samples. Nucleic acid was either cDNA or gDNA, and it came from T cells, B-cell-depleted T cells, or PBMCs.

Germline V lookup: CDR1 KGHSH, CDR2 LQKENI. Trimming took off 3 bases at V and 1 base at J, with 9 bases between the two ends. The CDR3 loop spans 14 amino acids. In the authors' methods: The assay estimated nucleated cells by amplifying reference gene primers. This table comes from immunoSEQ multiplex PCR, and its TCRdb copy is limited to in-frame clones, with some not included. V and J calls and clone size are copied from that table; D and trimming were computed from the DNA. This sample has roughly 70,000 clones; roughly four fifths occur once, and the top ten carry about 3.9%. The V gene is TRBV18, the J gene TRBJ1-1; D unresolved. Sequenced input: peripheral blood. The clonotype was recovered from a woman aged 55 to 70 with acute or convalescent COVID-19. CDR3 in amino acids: CASSPKEANTEAFF. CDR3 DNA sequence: TGTGCCAGCTCACCCAAGGAGGCGAACACTGAAGCTTTCTTT.